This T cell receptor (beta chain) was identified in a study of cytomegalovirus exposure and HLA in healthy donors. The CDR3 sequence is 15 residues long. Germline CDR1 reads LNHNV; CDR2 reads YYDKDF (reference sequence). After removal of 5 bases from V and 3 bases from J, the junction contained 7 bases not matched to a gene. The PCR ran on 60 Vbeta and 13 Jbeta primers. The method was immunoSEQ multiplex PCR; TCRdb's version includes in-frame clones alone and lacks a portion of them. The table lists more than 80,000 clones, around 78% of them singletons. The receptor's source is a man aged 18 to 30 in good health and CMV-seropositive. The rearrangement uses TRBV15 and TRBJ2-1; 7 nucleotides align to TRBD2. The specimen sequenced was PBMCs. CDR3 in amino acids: CATSSGGEYYNEQFF. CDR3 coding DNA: TGTGCCACCAGCTCTGGGGGGGAGTACTACAATGAGCAGTTCTTC.